Following are 26 T cell receptor beta chains from one sample sequenced in a study of blood T cell repertoires in COVID-19. The assay was immunoSEQ multiplex PCR, and TCRdb's table has in-frame clones only and misses some. The sample carries 45,000 to 55,000 clones, 84% recorded once. Sequencing was performed on peripheral blood. The source is a man aged 45-65 years with acute or convalescent COVID-19.

The V gene is TRBV28, the J gene TRBJ2-3; D is possibly TRBD2 (6 bases). The CDR3 covers 14 residues. The germline V and J ends were trimmed by 2 bases and 2 bases, with 8 bases remaining between them. Germline V gives CDR1 MDHEN, CDR2 SYDVKM. The CDR3 DNA follows: TGTGCCAGCAGTTTAGCGGGGTACACAGATACGCAGTATTTT. Protein product: CASSLAGYTDTQYF.

The chain employs TRBV19 and TRBJ2-1, with 12 nucleotides matching TRBD2. Germline CDR1 reads LNHDA; CDR2 reads SQIVND (reference sequence). Trimming cost V 3 bases and J 6 bases; bases outside gene matches: 3. CDR3 size: 15 residues. The CDR3 nucleotides read TGTGCCAGTAGTATTTTACTAGCGGGAGGCAATGAGCAGTTCTTC. It translates to CASSILLAGGNEQFF.

The rearrangement uses TRBV5-4 and TRBJ2-2; TRBD1 might be the D (5 bases). Germline-derived CDR1 and CDR2 are SGHNT and YYREEE (reference sequence). V lost 0 bases and J lost 3, with 9 bases in between. The CDR3 sequence is 15 residues long. The CDR3: CASSLGQGHTGELFF. CDR3 nucleotides: TGTGCCAGCAGCTTGGGGCAGGGCCACACCGGGGAGCTGTTTTTT.

The V gene is TRBV18, the J gene TRBJ1-4, with unresolved D. Germline V lookup: CDR1 KGHSH, CDR2 LQKENI. V lost 5 bases, J lost 4 bases, and 14 bases lay in between. The CDR3 consists of 15 residues. CDR3 residues: CASSLAHVLNEKLFF. CDR3 coding DNA: TGTGCCAGCTCATTGGCTCATGTCCTTAATGAAAAACTGTTTTTT.

The V and J genes are TRBV6-6 and TRBJ2-1, with 7 bases that match TRBD1. Per germline, CDR1 MNHNY and CDR2 SVGAGI (reference sequence). J gave up 4 bases and V 6 bases, and 3 bases lay outside the gene matches. The CDR3 runs to 13 residues. CDR3 coding DNA: TGTGCCAGCAGATTGGACAGGTACAATGAGCAGTTCTTC. Its translation: CASRLDRYNEQFF.

This rearrangement joins TRBV27 to TRBJ2-6; a possible D gene is TRBD2 (6 bases). CDR1 and CDR2 (germline): MNHEY, SMNVEV (reference sequence). This CDR3 is 17 amino acids long. With 5 bases removed from V and 0 bases from J, the gap between germline ends came to 14 bases. CDR3 amino acids: CASSAGTGFSGANVLTF. The DNA for the CDR3 is TGTGCCAGCAGTGCCGGGACTGGATTCTCTGGGGCCAACGTCCTGACTTTC.

This clone was observed a few times. V and J are TRBV28 and TRBJ1-6; TRBD1 matches at 7 bases. With V trimmed by 7 bases and J by 7 bases, 10 bases remained unmatched. The CDR3 runs 15 residues. CDR1 and CDR2 from the germline V gene are MDHEN and SYDVKM. The CDR3 coding sequence is TGTGCCAGCAATCCGGAAAGACAGGGCAATTCACCCCTCCACTTT. Residues: CASNPERQGNSPLHF. Full variable domain (remainder filled in from reference TRBV28 and TRBJ1-6): DVKVTQSSRYLVKRTGEKVFLECVQDMDHENMFWYRQDPGLGLRLIYFSYDVKMKEKGDIPEGYSVSREKKERFSLILESASTNQTSMYLCASNPERQGNSPLHFGNGTRLTVT.

The V call is TRBV30, the J call TRBJ1-5, with TRBD1 matching 11 bases. Germline loops: CDR1 GTSNPN, CDR2 SVGIG (reference sequence). J lost 7 bases, V lost 3 bases, and 8 bases had no gene match. The CDR3 covers 15 residues. The CDR3 protein is CAWSPGTGGNQPQHF. CDR3 sequence (DNA): TGTGCCTGGAGCCCCGGGACAGGGGGTAACCAGCCCCAGCATTTT.

CDR3 residues: CAISEGSGGLWETQYF. In DNA form, the CDR3 reads TGTGCCATCAGTGAGGGTAGCGGGGGTCTCTGGGAGACCCAGTACTTC. The chain recombines TRBV10-3 with TRBJ2-5; 9 bases map to TRBD2. This CDR3 comprises 16 residues. Germline V gives CDR1 ENHRY, CDR2 SYGVKD. V was pared by 2 bases and J by 5 bases, with 9 bases of the junction left unmatched.

This clone was detected only a few times. The chain couples TRBV6-5 to TRBJ1-6; 8 bases fit TRBD1. Germline loops: CDR1 MNHEY, CDR2 SVGAGI. The CDR3 is 14 residues long. V shed 7 bases and J 10 bases; nucleotides not matched to a gene: 9. The CDR3 sequence is CASTLDRVKSPLHF. The CDR3 coding sequence is TGTGCCAGCACACTGGACAGGGTTAAGTCACCCCTCCACTTT.

This clone is a singleton in its sample. This rearrangement joins TRBV6-5 to TRBJ2-6; tentatively, D is TRBD1 (5 bases). The CDR3 has 15 amino acids. CDR1 is MNHEY and CDR2 is SVGAGI in the germline V gene. V gave up 6 bases and J gave up 0 bases, with 9 bases separating them. The CDR3 DNA reads TGTGCCAGCAGGACAGATTACTCTGGGGCCAACGTCCTGACTTTC. Its protein is CASRTDYSGANVLTF.

This sequence joins TRBV6-5 and TRBJ2-7, with D uncertain. Trimming took 0 bases from V and 2 from J, leaving 14 bases between them. CDR1 and CDR2 (germline): MNHEY, SVGAGI. The CDR3 extends over 16 amino acids. CDR3 sequence reads: CASSYSVYLPPYEQYF. The CDR3 coding sequence is TGTGCCAGCAGTTACTCTGTCTACCTGCCACCCTACGAGCAGTACTTC.

In its sample, this clone was seen a few times. The chain joins TRBV25-1 to TRBJ1-6; 7 bases align to TRBD1. CDR3 size: 15 residues. Germline V gene data show CDR1 as MGHDK and CDR2 as SYGVNS. The trim removed 2 bases at V and 10 bases at J, leaving 8 bases unmatched. Here the CDR3 DNA reads TGTGCCAGCAGTGAAGTAGAAGGGGGCGGCTCACCCCTCCACTTT. Protein: CASSEVEGGGSPLHF.

The genes are TRBV9 and TRBJ1-1, with D possibly being TRBD1 (5 bases). The CDR3 runs 15 residues. The germline gives CDR1 SGDLS, CDR2 YYNGEE. The V and J ends lost 0 bases and 5 bases respectively, with 14 bases between them. The CDR3 DNA sequence: TGTGCCAGCAGCGTAGTAGTCGGCGGGGGTACTGAAGCTTTCTTT. Protein sequence: CASSVVVGGGTEAFF.

The chain employs TRBV24-1 and TRBJ2-3; weak D call: TRBD2 (6 bases). Trimming took 7 bases from V and 0 from J, leaving 10 bases between them. Per the germline V gene, CDR1 is KGHDR and CDR2 is SFDVKD. The CDR3 runs to 14 residues. CDR3 bases: TGTGCCACCAGCCCCGGGGGAAGCACAGATACGCAGTATTTT. Translation: CATSPGGSTDTQYF.

V usage is TRBV20-1 and J usage is TRBJ2-5; D not certain. V lost 0 bases and J lost 3, with 2 bases in between. The germline gives CDR1 DFQATT, CDR2 SNEGSKA (reference sequence). The CDR3 extends over 11 amino acids. The CDR3 region is CSARDKETQYF. Here the CDR3 DNA reads TGCAGTGCTAGAGACAAAGAGACCCAGTACTTC.

The chain uses TRBV11-2 and TRBJ2-7; possibly TRBD1 for D (6 bases). The V end lost 5 bases, the J end lost 4 bases, and 9 bases lay between the germline ends. The V gene's germline CDR1 is SGHAT and CDR2 FQNNGV. This CDR3 contains 12 residues. The CDR3 DNA reads TGTGCCAGCAGCCCCGGACAGTACGAGCAGTACTTC. Translation gives CASSPGQYEQYF.

The chain couples TRBV14 to TRBJ1-4; D is unclear. CDR3 length: 16 residues. Germline V gene sequence: CDR1 SGHDN, CDR2 FVKESK. The ends were cut back, 1 base at V and 4 bases at J, with 13 bases in the middle. As DNA, the CDR3 is TGTGCCAGCAGCCAAGGGTCGAGGATATATAATGAAAAACTGTTTTTT. Encoded protein: CASSQGSRIYNEKLFF.

This clone has only a few counts. The rearrangement uses TRBV7-9 and TRBJ1-3; 7 bases line up with TRBD1. Trimming at V came to 4 bases and at J to 2 bases, leaving 5 bases not matched to a gene. Germline V gene sequence: CDR1 SEHNR, CDR2 FQNEAQ (reference sequence). The CDR3 has 15 amino acids. The CDR3 is CASSSDTGAGNTIYF. CDR3 nucleotide sequence: TGTGCCAGCAGCTCCGATACAGGGGCTGGAAACACCATATATTTT.

This rearrangement joins TRBV6-2 or TRBV6-3 to TRBJ1-2, with D possibly being TRBD1 (6 bases). Germline V gene lookup returns CDR1 MNHEY and CDR2 SVGEGT. With 5 bases removed from V and 7 bases from J, the gap between germline ends came to 14 bases. CDR3 size: 13 residues. CDR3 protein: CASSPPTGFGYTF. CDR3 DNA sequence: TGTGCCAGCAGTCCCCCGACAGGCTTTGGCTACACCTTC.

This sequence joins TRBV5-4 and TRBJ1-3; maybe TRBD1 (5 bases). The V end lost 3 bases, the J end lost 3 bases, and 13 bases lay between the germline ends. The CDR3 sequence is 15 residues long. Germline V gene sequence: CDR1 SGHNT, CDR2 YYREEE (reference sequence). The CDR3 DNA follows: TGTGCCAGCAGCTCCGCTCGGCAGGGTGGAAACACCATATATTTT. Translated: CASSSARQGGNTIYF.

The chain employs TRBV9 and TRBJ2-7, with D maybe TRBD1 (5 bases). CDR1 is SGDLS, CDR2 YYNGEE, per germline. The length of the CDR3 is 15 residues. V gave up 3 bases and J gave up 0 bases, with 13 bases separating them. The CDR3 loop reads CASSDPNRSSYEQYF. DNA for the CDR3: TGTGCCAGCAGCGACCCCAACAGGAGCTCCTACGAGCAGTACTTC. The full variable domain, with the rest looked up from reference TRBV9 and TRBJ2-7, is DSGVTQTPKHLITATGQRVTLRCSPRSGDLSVYWYQQSLDQGLQFLIQYYNGEERAKGNILERFSAQQFPDLHSELNLSSLELGDSALYFCASSDPNRSSYEQYFGPGTRLTVT.

The rearrangement links TRBV5-4 to TRBJ2-7, with 8 bases aligning to TRBD2. Trimming cost V 0 bases and J 6 bases; bases outside gene matches: 2. The germline CDR1 and CDR2 sequences are SGHNT and YYREEE (reference sequence). This CDR3 contains 13 residues. The CDR3 nucleotides read TGTGCCAGCAGCTTGGCCGGGAGGGGCGAGCAGTACTTC. This sequence encodes CASSLAGRGEQYF.

This chain links TRBV4-1 with TRBJ2-7, with 9 bases lining up with TRBD1. The CDR3 consists of 17 residues. V lost 2 bases, J lost 5 bases, and 13 bases stayed unmatched. The germline V gene encodes CDR1 MGHRA and CDR2 YSYEKL. The DNA for the CDR3 is TGCGCCAGCAGCCAACAAACATCCGGGACAGGGTTCAACGAGCAGTACTTC. As protein: CASSQQTSGTGFNEQYF.

The V call is TRBV7-2, the J call TRBJ1-2; tentative D call: TRBD1 (6 bases). The CDR3 runs 12 residues. Germline V gene lookup returns CDR1 SGHTA and CDR2 FQGNSA. V shed 5 bases and J shed 4 bases, with 8 bases lying between them. CDR3 protein: CASSKDSYGYTF. The CDR3 nucleotides are TGTGCCAGCAGCAAGGACAGCTATGGCTACACCTTC.

This clone occurred once. This chain connects TRBV19 to TRBJ1-5; maybe TRBD1 (6 bases). The V end was cut by 4 bases, the J end by 0 bases, with 13 bases between. Germline V lookup: CDR1 LNHDA, CDR2 SQIVND (reference sequence). CDR3 length equals 16 residues. The DNA for the CDR3 is TGTGCCAGTAGTAACCAGGGGTACAATAGCAATCAGCCCCAGCATTTT. Residues: CASSNQGYNSNQPQHF.